This T cell receptor (beta chain) derives from a study of blood T cell repertoires in COVID-19. Overall study: COVID-19 samples from acute and convalescent phases originated in the United States, Italy and Spain. The analysed material was cDNA or gDNA that came from T cells, B-cell-depleted T cells, or PBMCs.

In the original workflow: Amplification of reference gene primers provided the estimated nucleated cell counts. The data were produced by immunoSEQ multiplex PCR, yet TCRdb's version contains in-frame clones alone and is incomplete. That table is the source of V, J and clone size, and D and trimming were worked out from the DNA. Seen here are tens of thousands of clones, roughly 87% observed once, and the top ten hold approximately 9.5%. This clone was seen only a few times. The CDR3 length is 15 residues. Germline assignment: CDR1 SNHLY and CDR2 FYNNEI. Losses at the gene ends were 6 bases for V and 7 bases for J; bases not matched to a gene: 7.

The TCR was taken from a human donor with active COVID-19. The donor label of this sample is uncertain. This chain links TRBV2 with TRBJ1-5; the match to TRBD1 covers 12 bases. The sequenced sample was peripheral blood. The CDR3: CASSPGQGARQPQHF. CDR3 nucleotides: TGTGCCAGCAGCCCGGGACAGGGGGCGCGGCAGCCCCAGCATTTT.